The subject of this entry is one T cell receptor (beta chain). Original analysis: Estimated nucleated cell counts came from reference gene primer amplification. Libraries were prepared by immunoSEQ multiplex PCR; TCRdb keeps only in-frame clonotypes and omits some of them. V and J calls and clone size are copied from that table; D and trimming were computed from the DNA. This sample yields around 52,000 clones, of which roughly 90% are seen a single time; 25% to 30% belongs to the top ten. The sample originates from a study of blood T cell repertoires in COVID-19. Study context: Researchers got acute and convalescent COVID-19 samples from the United States, Italy and Spain. From T cells, B-cell-depleted T cells, or PBMCs came the material, which was cDNA or gDNA.

Germline V gene data show CDR1 as MNHEY and CDR2 as SVGAGI. Trimming took off 8 bases at V and 6 bases at J, with 17 bases between the two ends. There are 13 residues in the CDR3. Sequencing input: peripheral blood. V gene TRBV6-5 combines with J gene TRBJ2-7; a weak D match, TRBD2 (6 bases). This TCR was sampled from a woman older than 75 with acute or convalescent COVID-19. CDR3 residues: CASSSLGGSEQYF. CDR3 DNA: TGTGCCAGCTCCTCTCTCGGGGGATCCGAGCAGTACTTC.